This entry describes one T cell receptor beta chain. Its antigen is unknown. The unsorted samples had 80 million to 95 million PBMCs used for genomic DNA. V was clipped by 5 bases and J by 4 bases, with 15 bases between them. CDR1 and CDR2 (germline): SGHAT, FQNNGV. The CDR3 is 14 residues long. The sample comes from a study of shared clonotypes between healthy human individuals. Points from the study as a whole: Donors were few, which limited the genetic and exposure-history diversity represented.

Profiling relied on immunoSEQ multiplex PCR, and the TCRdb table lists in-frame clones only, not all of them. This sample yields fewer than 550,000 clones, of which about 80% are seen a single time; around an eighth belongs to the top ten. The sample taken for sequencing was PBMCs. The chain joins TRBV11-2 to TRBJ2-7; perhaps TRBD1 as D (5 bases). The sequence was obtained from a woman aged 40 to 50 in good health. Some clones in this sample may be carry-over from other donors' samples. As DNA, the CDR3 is TGTGCCAGCAGCCTCCGGGTGGGGCCATACGAGCAGTACTTC. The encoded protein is CASSLRVGPYEQYF.